This record concerns one TCR beta chain sequence. The antigen is unknown. These data originate in a study of human T cells and chemical hapten exposure. Study at large: Upper-back patches of 0.01% DPC were read at 6 days.

Unique molecular identifiers were affixed to discrete cDNA molecules within the library. Each CDR3 protein is one row after TCRdb ran MiXCR on the RACE reads. This sample has some 250,000 distinct CDR3 sequences, with about 7.7% found just once. The time point: pre-sensitization, week 0. The treatment was: therapeutic diphenylcyclopropenone sensitization with weekly scalp DPC. This CDR3 is built from 14 residues. Trimming left V 7 bases short and J 3 bases short, with 12 bases between. The germline CDR1 and CDR2 sequences are KGHDR and SFDVKD. Overall study results and limits: DPC sensitization did not alter TCRs above 1 in 1000 frequency.

The chain is built from TRBV24-1 and TRBJ1-5, with TRBD1 as a possible D gene (5 bases). The clonotype originates from a man younger than 30 with alopecia areata. Some clones in this sample may be carry-over from other donors' samples. Specimen: whole blood, collected in connection with sensitization to the hapten diphenylcyclopropenone (DPC). The CDR3 loop is CATSNRDPNQPQHF. The CDR3 DNA follows: TGTGCCACCAGCAACCGGGACCCCAATCAGCCCCAGCATTTT.